This T cell receptor beta chain is from a study of radiation and T cells in renal cell carcinoma. Noted time point: baseline pretreatment blood. Documented treatment: 15 Gy SBRT to primary tumor, nephrectomy 4 weeks later. There are 15 residues in the CDR3. After removal of 6 bases from V and 2 bases from J, the junction contained 6 bases not matched to a gene. From germline, CDR1 is MNHEY and CDR2 SMNVEV (reference sequence). This clone turned up a few times. Sequencing was performed with immunoSEQ multiplex PCR; in TCRdb, only in-frame clones are kept and a portion is missing. Altogether some 100,000 clones are present, 70% to 85% being singletons, with the ten largest covering roughly 6.8%.

The gene calls are TRBV27 and TRBJ2-7, with 11 bases that match TRBD2. The clonotype was recovered from a man aged 55-75 years with renal cell carcinoma. The sequenced sample was blood, obtained from a patient whose treatment included radiotherapy and nephrectomy. The CDR3 region has the DNA TGTGCCAGCAGGATAGCGGGAGGGCCCCCCTACGAGCAGTACTTC. Amino acids: CASRIAGGPPYEQYF.